What follows are 28 T cell receptor beta chains derived from one specimen sequenced in a study of blood T cell repertoires in COVID-19 (dated by TCRdb to about 2020). Library method: the immunoSEQ multiplex PCR assay. The immuneACCESS repertoire file appears here via TCRdb, limited to in-frame rearrangements. These files lack a portion of the clones; in checked studies, under half of the deficit traces to unresolved V genes, and the cause of the others is not known. The sample data list more than 200,000 clones, and 88% of these were observed just once. 1.3% to 1.5% of the sample goes to the ten largest clones. The sample consisted of peripheral blood. The receptors shown here come from an elderly man with acute or convalescent COVID-19.

The V and J genes are TRBV6-2 or TRBV6-3 and TRBJ2-3; 9 nucleotides align to TRBD2. Per the germline V gene, CDR1 is MNHEY and CDR2 is SVGEGT. This CDR3 is 16 amino acids long. V dropped 2 bases and J dropped 5; count of bases not matched to a gene: 8. CDR3 nucleotide sequence: TGTGCCAGCAGTTACGGGGCGGGGGGGCCACAAGATACGCAGTATTTT. Translated: CASSYGAGGPQDTQYF.

The V gene is TRBV5-5, the J gene TRBJ1-1; the match to TRBD1 covers 7 bases. CDR1 and CDR2 (germline): SGHKS, YYEKEE (reference sequence). Unmatched junction bases numbered 3, after V lost 0 bases and J lost 7 bases. This CDR3 comprises 13 residues. The chain's CDR3 is CASSLGQGLEAFF. CDR3 nucleotides: TGTGCCAGCAGCTTGGGACAGGGCCTTGAAGCTTTCTTT.

V and J are TRBV3-1 (or the pseudogene TRBV3-2) and TRBJ1-1; D not certain. V was shortened by 4 bases and J by 1 base, with 13 bases between the two germline ends. CDR3 size: 15 residues. The V gene's germline CDR1 is LGHDT and CDR2 YNNKEL (reference sequence). The CDR3 DNA reads TGTGCCAGCAGCCTTCTCGCGGAGGGGAACACTGAAGCTTTCTTT. It translates to CASSLLAEGNTEAFF.

This clone was detected a few times. The chain recombines TRBV11-2 with TRBJ1-2; 11 bases are a match to TRBD1. Per germline, CDR1 SGHAT and CDR2 FQNNGV. This CDR3 has 18 amino acids. V shed 0 bases and J 4 bases; nucleotides not matched to a gene: 10. The CDR3 DNA reads as TGTGCCAGCAGCTTAGAGCCTCTGACCGGACAGGGGGCCTATGGCTACACCTTC. It specifies CASSLEPLTGQGAYGYTF.

The chain recombines TRBV27 with TRBJ1-6; 8 nucleotides align to TRBD1. CDR3 size: 16 residues. The germline CDR1 and CDR2 sequences are MNHEY and SMNVEV (reference sequence). V was clipped by 2 bases and J by 9 bases; unmatched bases: 9. The chain's CDR3 is CASSLVADRGRSPLHF. The CDR3 nucleotides read TGTGCCAGCAGTTTAGTAGCCGACAGGGGACGTTCACCCCTCCACTTT.

The chain has TRBV18 and TRBJ2-2; a possible D gene is TRBD2 (6 bases). Trimming pared 2 bases from V and 5 bases from J, leaving 9 bases between. Per germline, CDR1 KGHSH and CDR2 LQKENI. This CDR3 comprises 14 residues. The CDR3 DNA sequence: TGTGCCAGCTCACCAAGCCTAGCGACCGGGGAGCTGTTTTTT. Translated, it gives CASSPSLATGELFF.

The V gene is TRBV5-5, the J gene TRBJ2-3; 7 nucleotides align to TRBD2. Looked up from germline, CDR1 is SGHKS and CDR2 is YYEKEE (reference sequence). The length of the CDR3 is 15 residues. Trimming cost V 4 bases and J 5 bases; bases outside gene matches: 10. The CDR3 coding sequence is TGTGCCAGCAGCGCATGGACGTTAGCGGGAGATACGCAGTATTTT. Translated: CASSAWTLAGDTQYF.

CDR3 loop: CASSLLLGREETQYF. In DNA, the CDR3 is TGTGCCAGCAGCTTATTGTTGGGCCGAGAAGAGACCCAGTACTTC. The V call is TRBV7-2, the J call TRBJ2-5, with D unclear. Trimming removed 2 bases at V and 3 bases at J, with 13 bases between. This CDR3 is built from 15 residues. Germline loops: CDR1 SGHTA, CDR2 FQGNSA.

V gene TRBV10-2 combines with J gene TRBJ1-6; D remains unclear. The length of the CDR3 is 13 residues. V gave up 0 bases and J gave up 7 bases, with 4 bases separating them. Germline CDR1 is WSHSY and CDR2 is SAAADI. CDR3 in amino acids: CASSESENSPLHF. For the CDR3, the DNA is TGCGCCAGCAGTGAGTCAGAGAATTCACCCCTCCACTTT.

V is TRBV6-6 and J is TRBJ1-2; 12 bases are a match to TRBD1. The CDR3 has 18 amino acids. Germline CDR1 and CDR2: MNHNY and SVGAGI (reference sequence). Trimming removed 5 bases from V and 6 bases from J; junction bases left unmatched: 16. This chain's CDR3 is CASSQLGTGGPGRHGYTF. The CDR3 DNA sequence: TGTGCCAGCAGTCAACTCGGGACAGGGGGCCCGGGCCGCCATGGCTACACCTTC.

The chain carries TRBV5-1 and TRBJ2-3; 8 nucleotides match TRBD2. The length of the CDR3 is 17 residues. Unmatched junction bases numbered 9, after V lost 2 bases and J lost 1 base. Germline assignment: CDR1 SGHRS and CDR2 YFSETQ. This CDR3 reads CASSLGRGGTGTDTQYF. The CDR3 bases are TGCGCCAGCAGCTTAGGCCGGGGGGGCACTGGCACAGATACGCAGTATTTT.

CDR3 DNA sequence: TGTGCCAGCAGTTACTCGATTCAGGGAGGTCCCTACGAGCAGTACTTC. This translates into CASSYSIQGGPYEQYF. V and J are TRBV6-2 or TRBV6-3 and TRBJ2-7; TRBD2 is a possible D gene (6 bases). From germline, CDR1 is MNHEY and CDR2 SVGEGT. The CDR3 spans 16 residues. Trimming removed 0 bases at V and 2 bases at J, with 14 bases between.

The rearrangement joins TRBV20-1 to TRBJ2-5; D is perhaps TRBD1 (5 bases). The germline gives CDR1 DFQATT, CDR2 SNEGSKA (reference sequence). This CDR3 has 11 residues. The CDR3 DNA is TGCAGCCGACAGAACACGGAGACCCAGTACTTC. Protein product: CSRQNTETQYF.

The CDR3 sequence is CSALMNEQFF. CDR3 DNA sequence: TGCAGTGCTTTAATGAATGAGCAGTTCTTC. The chain uses TRBV20-1 and TRBJ2-1; no definite D call. Germline V gene data show CDR1 as DFQATT and CDR2 as SNEGSKA (reference sequence). Trimming removed 5 bases at V and 7 bases at J, with 6 bases between. The CDR3 covers 10 residues.

The chain carries TRBV7-3 and TRBJ2-1, with 11 positions matching TRBD2. The CDR3 consists of 15 residues. Germline V gene data show CDR1 as SGHTA and CDR2 as FQGTGA. V was pared by 2 bases and J by 3 bases, with 0 bases of the junction left unmatched. CDR3 sequence reads: CASSLGTSGYNEQFF. CDR3 DNA: TGTGCCAGCAGCTTAGGGACTAGCGGCTACAATGAGCAGTTCTTC.

V usage is TRBV5-1 and J usage is TRBJ2-3; perhaps TRBD1 as D (5 bases). CDR1 SGHRS and CDR2 YFSETQ come from the germline V gene. The CDR3 is 16 residues long. Trimming pared 0 bases from V and 0 bases from J, leaving 11 bases between. CDR3 nucleotide sequence: TGCGCCAGCAGCTTGGGGACATTAGGTAGCACAGATACGCAGTATTTT. Translated: CASSLGTLGSTDTQYF.

This clone was seen once. The rearrangement links TRBV3-1 (or the pseudogene TRBV3-2) to TRBJ1-5; D possibly corresponds to TRBD1 (5 bases). In germline, CDR1 is LGHDT, CDR2 YNNKEL (reference sequence). This CDR3 has 16 amino acids. V lost 5 bases and J lost 0, with 14 bases in between. For the CDR3, the DNA is TGTGCCAGCAGCTCCCGGCGACAGACTAGCAATCAGCCCCAGCATTTT. Encoded protein: CASSSRRQTSNQPQHF.

This chain uses TRBV10-3 with TRBJ2-5, with 8 nucleotides matching TRBD2. J lost 4 bases, V lost 5 bases, and 6 bases had no gene match. The CDR3 length is 14 residues. CDR1 is ENHRY, CDR2 SYGVKD, per germline. The CDR3 DNA is TGTGCCATCAGTTCGGGGGGGGAAGGAGAGACCCAGTACTTC. It encodes CAISSGGEGETQYF.

This chain links TRBV27 with TRBJ2-7, with TRBD2 identical over 8 bases. This CDR3 region has 15 residues. V gave up 3 bases and J gave up 6 bases; unmatched junction bases: 10. CDR1 MNHEY and CDR2 SMNVEV come from the germline V gene (reference sequence). The CDR3 is CASSFTSGTSGEQYF. The CDR3 DNA is TGTGCCAGCAGTTTTACTAGCGGAACCTCCGGCGAGCAGTACTTC.

The chain employs TRBV7-9 and TRBJ2-2, with D tentatively TRBD2 (6 bases). Germline V lookup: CDR1 SEHNR, CDR2 FQNEAQ (reference sequence). This CDR3 has 15 residues. The ends were cut back, 2 bases at V and 5 bases at J, with 12 bases in the middle. DNA of the CDR3: TGTGCCAGCAGCTTAAGGCGGGGTGGAACCGGGGAGCTGTTTTTT. This encodes CASSLRRGGTGELFF. Based on the CDR3 plus reference TRBV7-9 and TRBJ2-2, the full variable domain is DTGVSQNPRHKITKRGQNVTFRCDPISEHNRLYWYRQTLGQGPEFLTYFQNEAQLEKSRLLSDRFSAERPKGSFSTLEIQRTEQGDSAMYLCASSLRRGGTGELFFGEGSRLTVL.

The chain employs TRBV7-6 and TRBJ2-1; 8 bases align to TRBD2. Germline V gene sequence: CDR1 SGHVS, CDR2 FNYEAQ. The CDR3 runs to 13 residues. This CDR3 reads CAPGGDPRDEQFF. CDR3 in DNA: TGTGCGCCGGGGGGGGACCCCCGGGATGAGCAGTTCTTC.

The J gene is TRBJ2-3, the V gene TRBV14, with D tentatively TRBD2 (5 bases). The CDR3 covers 15 residues. V shed 0 bases and J shed 0 bases, with 7 bases lying between them. Germline V gene data show CDR1 as SGHDN and CDR2 as FVKESK. The CDR3 sequence: CASSQERVSTDTQYF. CDR3 DNA sequence: TGTGCCAGCAGCCAAGAGAGGGTTAGCACAGATACGCAGTATTTT.

The chain joins TRBV20-1 to TRBJ2-7; D call uncertain. Trimming shortened V by 3 bases and J by 0 bases, and 12 bases separated the two germline ends. Germline lookup yields CDR1 DFQATT and CDR2 SNEGSKA (reference sequence). This CDR3 comprises 14 residues. The CDR3, as DNA: TGCAGTGCTAGTTCACGAGGCCGCTCCTACGAGCAGTACTTC. Its protein product is CSASSRGRSYEQYF.

CDR3 nucleotide sequence: TGTGCCAGCAGCTTAGAAACAGGGGGCATCGAGCAGTACTTC. This sequence encodes CASSLETGGIEQYF. J is TRBJ2-7 and V is TRBV11-2, with 9 bases aligning to TRBD1. This CDR3 has 14 amino acids. CDR1 and CDR2 (germline): SGHAT, FQNNGV. Unmatched junction bases numbered 3, after V lost 0 bases and J lost 6 bases.

CDR3 bases: TGTGCCAGCAGCTTGGCCAACGGGGGGTGGTACAATGAGCAGTTCTTC. It yields the protein CASSLANGGWYNEQFF. The chain is built from TRBV5-4 and TRBJ2-1; 7 bases line up with TRBD2. V shed 0 bases, J shed 4 bases, and the junction held 7 bases outside the gene matches. The CDR3 extends over 16 amino acids. The germline CDR1 and CDR2 sequences are SGHNT and YYREEE (reference sequence). The entire variable domain, with the rest obtained from reference TRBV5-4 and TRBJ2-1, is as follows: ETGVTQSPTHLIKTRGQQVTLRCSSQSGHNTVSWYQQALGQGPQFIFQYYREEENGRGNFPPRFSGLQFPNYSSELNVNALELDDSALYLCASSLANGGWYNEQFFGPGTRLTVL.

This sequence joins TRBV5-1 and TRBJ1-4; a possible D gene is TRBD1 (5 bases). The CDR3 has 15 residues. Trimming removed 5 bases at V and 5 bases at J, with 16 bases between. CDR1 and CDR2 from the germline V gene are SGHRS and YFSETQ. The CDR3 loop is CASSSRQTSNEKLFF. In nucleotides, the CDR3 is TGCGCCAGCAGTTCTCGACAGACCTCGAATGAAAAACTGTTTTTT.

V gene TRBV3-1 (or the pseudogene TRBV3-2) combines with J gene TRBJ1-4; 11 nucleotides align to TRBD1. The CDR3 is 15 amino acids. Germline CDR1 and CDR2: LGHDT and YNNKEL (reference sequence). Losses at the gene ends were 4 bases for V and 7 bases for J; bases not matched to a gene: 5. CDR3 residues: CASSRSGTGGEKLFF. In DNA form, the CDR3 reads TGTGCCAGCAGCCGTTCCGGGACAGGGGGTGAAAAACTGTTTTTT.

This rearrangement joins TRBV29-1 to TRBJ1-2, with TRBD1 identical over 8 bases. This CDR3 spans 13 amino acids. CDR1 and CDR2 (germline): SQVTM, ANQGSEA. The J segment lost 4 bases and the V segment lost 4 bases, leaving 5 bases of the junction unmatched. The CDR3 spells CSVVTGGSYGYTF. CDR3 DNA sequence: TGCAGCGTTGTCACAGGGGGGAGCTATGGCTACACCTTC.